This T cell receptor (beta chain) was recorded in a study of T cell repertoires in cytomegalovirus infection. The wider study: Based on public TCR beta signatures, there were indications of CMV infection and of a matching HLA type.

Via MiXCR, TCRdb re-called the reads, giving one row per CDR3 protein. The sample yields fewer than 550,000 distinct CDR3 sequences, approximately 32% seen once. In germline, CDR1 is SGHTA, CDR2 FQGTGA. This CDR3 region has 17 residues. V was pared by 5 bases and J by 6 bases, with 15 bases of the junction left unmatched. Material: PBMCs. The rearrangement links TRBV7-3 to TRBJ2-2; 7 nucleotides line up with TRBD1. The source of this sequence is a human donor in good health (CMV status not recorded). Some clones in this sample may be carry-over from other donors' samples. The CDR3 region is CASSRLPSAQGAGELFF. For the CDR3, the DNA is TGTGCCAGCAGCCGCCTGCCGTCGGCCCAGGGGGCCGGGGAGCTGTTTTTT.